The text below deals with one TCR beta chain. This clone was detected only once. Its antigen specificity is not known. Base qualities are not at hand, and no much larger clone is one base apart. This entry belongs to a study of cytotoxic CD8 clonotypes in ibrutinib-treated CLL (dated by TCRdb to 2020 to 2022). With regard to the full study: The cohort had 11 relapsed/refractory and roughly 14 treatment-naive patients; some 17 were IGHV unmutated. Of the approximately 91 people in the trial, about 25 had longitudinal samples available. On average, each sample had 255,043 productive templates and about 89,000 productive rearrangements. Cryopreserved peripheral blood mononuclear cells were collected at three points: before therapy, at response, and at either sustained remission or disease progression. Partial responses were observed in 24 patients and complete responses in 2; after a median follow-up of 68 months, remission was maintained in 14 patients and progression was observed in roughly twelve. Every remission and progressive disease sample was obtained while ibrutinib was still being received by the patients. Response samples were obtained after a median of around eleven months of treatment, with a range of roughly 6 to 40 months.

On a MiSeq, deep resolution sequencing aimed for a depth between 1 in 1 million and 1 in 200,000 T cells, with each clonotype covered approximately 10x on average. The immunoSEQ hsTCRB Kit was used to generate TCR beta libraries. In the paper's pipeline: The data were analyzed with ImmunoSEQ Analyzer and ImmunoSEQ Data Assistant, and V, D and J gene assignments followed IMGT definitions. Clonality was computed as one minus normalized Shannon entropy of productive rearrangement frequencies, ranging from 0 to 1. Only overrepresented clonotypes making up at least 0.05% of each patient's repertoire were included in the public clonotype analysis. About a dozen repertoires from age-matched healthy donors, obtained from immuneACCESS, served as clonality controls. The source is immuneACCESS, and TCRdb retained only in-frame sequences with V and J called. Part of the clones is not carried over; for the studies checked, unresolved V genes explain less than half of this, and the remainder is unexplained. The D gene and trimming were derived from the DNA, and the V and J assignments and clone size from that table. A total of 40,000 to 55,000 clones appear in this sample, 83% of them only once. The ten largest account for over 20% of the sample.

Explained via the paper, the time point label denotes: less than 30 months on ibrutinib. For TCR beta library preparation, about 2 micrograms of genomic DNA were isolated from cryopreserved PBMCs. High-throughput TCR beta sequencing was performed on longitudinal blood samples from CLL patients receiving ibrutinib monotherapy. The patients took part in an open-label, single-center phase 2 trial of ibrutinib monotherapy. Results the study describes overall, beyond this receptor: At ibrutinib response clonality went up, during sustained remission it held steady, and at progression it dropped back toward baseline. At baseline, clonality was higher than in age-matched healthy donors and showed a strong correlation with circulating CD8+ T-cell counts. Public clonotypes were rare and either shrank or stayed stable during treatment, and the rise in clonality at ibrutinib response reflected expansion of private clonotypes. Sustained-remission and progressing patients did not have matched sampling times, and lymph node repertoires were not examined.

The CDR1 and CDR2 encoded by the germline V gene are SGHTS and YDEGEE. Trimming takes 0 bases from V and 2 bases from J, and the germline ends sit 5 bases apart. CDR3 length: 13 amino acids, cysteine to phenylalanine. CDR3 DNA only is kept here, 39 bases in frame from base 1. This TCR derives from a human donor with chronic lymphocytic leukemia. Sequencing used PBMCs, obtained after 24 months of ibrutinib treatment. The V and J genes are TRBV5-8 and TRBJ1-2; matching of 5 bases hints at TRBD1 as the D gene. The DNA sequence reads TGTGCCAGCAGCTTGGGACAGAACTATGGCTACACCTTC. It is translated as CASSLGQNYGYTF.